Listed below are T cell receptor beta chains from one sample, sequenced in a study of blood T cell repertoires in COVID-19. Here immunoSEQ multiplex PCR was the method, and the copy in TCRdb shows in-frame clones only, minus some. Among fewer than 300,000 clones listed, about four fifths were seen once. Material for sequencing was peripheral blood. Receptors were obtained from a woman aged 18-30 years with acute or convalescent COVID-19. CDR3s include the opening cysteine and the closing phenylalanine or tryptophan. Each record gives: V gene, J gene, D gene, CDR3 protein, CDR3 DNA. A D gene is named only where the DNA matches it firmly.

>TRBV4-1|TRBJ2-1|TRBD2
CASSHSLADNEQFF
TGCGCCAGCAGCCACTCCCTAGCGGACAATGAGCAGTTCTTC
>TRBV18|TRBJ1-3|NA
CASSPQTRVGNTIYF
TGTGCCAGCTCACCGCAGACTCGGGTCGGAAACACCATATATTTT
>TRBV7-2|TRBJ1-2|NA
CASSKDRLINYGYTF
TGTGCCAGCAGCAAGGACAGATTAATTAACTATGGCTACACCTTC
>TRBV5-1|TRBJ2-7|TRBD1
CASSPRPYTGDEQYF
TGCGCCAGCAGCCCGCGACCGTATACAGGGGACGAGCAGTACTTC
>TRBV5-1|TRBJ2-5|NA
CASSLWIGEETQYF
TGCGCCAGCAGCTTGTGGATCGGGGAAGAGACCCAGTACTTC
>TRBV19|TRBJ1-2|NA
CASSQQFSGYTF
TGTGCCAGTAGTCAACAGTTTTCCGGCTACACCTTC
>TRBV18|TRBJ1-5|TRBD1
CASSPDRDQPQHF
TGTGCCAGCTCACCGGACAGGGATCAGCCCCAGCATTTT
>TRBV27|TRBJ1-5|TRBD1
CASSFGTGVQPQHF
TGTGCCAGCAGTTTCGGGACAGGGGTTCAGCCCCAGCATTTT
>TRBV19|TRBJ1-1|NA
CASQEQNTEAFF
TGTGCCAGCCAGGAACAGAACACTGAAGCTTTCTTT
>TRBV7-7|TRBJ2-6|NA
CASSPLLAGQPGANVLTF
TGTGCTAGCAGCCCCCTATTGGCAGGCCAACCTGGGGCCAACGTCCTGACTTTC
>TRBV7-2|TRBJ2-3|NA
CASSLGWGGWGTDTQYF
TGTGCCAGCAGCTTAGGTTGGGGGGGCTGGGGCACAGATACGCAGTATTTT
>TRBV29-1|TRBJ2-1|TRBD2
CSVEVDSGRADNEQFF
TGCAGCGTTGAAGTGGACAGCGGGAGGGCCGACAATGAGCAGTTCTTC
>TRBV5-1|TRBJ2-7|TRBD1
CASSWTGGLREQYF
TGCGCCAGCAGCTGGACAGGGGGTCTAAGAGAGCAGTACTTC